The 29 T cell receptor beta chains listed next were all sequenced from one sample in a study of human T cells and chemical hapten exposure (dated by TCRdb to about 2021). Read against the paper, the sample's time point label means: pre-sensitization, week 0. This sample's treatment or condition label indicates: therapeutic diphenylcyclopropenone sensitization with weekly scalp DPC. Receptor amplification or capture employed RACE. Data came from a NextSeq 500. TCRdb cleaned the public reads at Q25 with fastp, built clones with MiXCR and kept in-frame beta chains. Identical CDR3 proteins give one entry, which carries the most common genes and DNA. The sample has 30,000 to 40,000 distinct CDR3 sequences on record, 6% to 9.5% of them singletons. The top ten hold over 1% of the sample. The sequencing here drew on whole blood, taken in connection with sensitization to the hapten diphenylcyclopropenone (DPC). These receptors were collected from a woman in her forties or fifties with alopecia areata. Some clones in this sample may be carry-over from other donors' samples.

This clonotype was observed many times. The chain employs TRBV3-1 and TRBJ2-1; the D call may be TRBD1 or TRBD2 (5 bases each). V lost 7 bases, J lost 3 bases, and 16 bases lay in between. This CDR3 region has 15 residues. The germline V gene has CDR1 LGHDT and CDR2 YNNKEL (reference sequence). CDR3 residues: CASKPSRGIYNEQFF. The CDR3 DNA sequence: TGTGCCAGCAAACCGTCGAGGGGCATCTACAATGAGCAGTTCTTC.

This clonotype was picked up many times. This sequence joins TRBV7-3 and TRBJ1-6; D is ambiguous. The CDR3 totals 13 residues. Germline V gives CDR1 SGHTA, CDR2 FQGTGA. V was trimmed by 6 bases and J by 10 bases, leaving 13 bases between them. In DNA form, the CDR3 reads TGTGCCAGCAGGGAAACGGCAGACTCACCCCTCCACTTT. Its translation: CASRETADSPLHF.

This chain connects TRBV19 to TRBJ2-1, with D possibly called TRBD1 or TRBD2 (5 bases each). CDR1 and CDR2 from the germline V gene are LNHDA and SQIVND (reference sequence). The CDR3 loop spans 12 amino acids. The V end was cut by 7 bases, the J end by 5 bases, with 9 bases between. The CDR3 loop reads CASNRDHNEQFF. The CDR3 DNA reads TGTGCCAGTAACCGGGACCACAATGAGCAGTTCTTC.

This clonotype was counted many times. The chain links TRBV7-8 to TRBJ2-7; D possibly corresponds to TRBD1 (6 bases). Trimming shortened V by 7 bases and J by 2 bases, and 12 bases separated the two germline ends. The germline CDR1 and CDR2 sequences are SGHVS and FQNEAQ. The CDR3 consists of 13 residues. The CDR3 DNA reads TGTGCCAGCATTCCACAGGGCACCTACGAGCAGTACTTC. This gives the protein CASIPQGTYEQYF.

This sequence joins TRBV6-6 and TRBJ1-4; D ambiguous. CDR1 MNHNY and CDR2 SVGAGI come from the germline V gene (reference sequence). V gave up 6 bases and J gave up 4 bases, with 6 bases separating them. CDR3 length: 12 residues. The CDR3 nucleotides are TGTGCCAGCAGGACCAATAATGAAAAACTGTTTTTT. Translation gives CASRTNNEKLFF.

This clonotype was recorded many times. The chain couples TRBV16 to TRBJ2-3, with no clear D. The V end lost 2 bases, the J end lost 0 bases, and 12 bases lay between the germline ends. The germline gives CDR1 KGHSY, CDR2 FQNENV. The CDR3 has 16 residues. CDR3 sequence: CASSQGPAPSTDTQYF. In DNA form, the CDR3 reads TGTGCCAGCAGCCAAGGTCCAGCGCCTAGCACAGATACGCAGTATTTT.

CDR3 sequence reads: CASSRLQGSYEQYF. The CDR3 DNA reads as TGTGCCAGCAGCCGACTACAGGGGAGTTACGAGCAGTACTTC. The chain recombines TRBV7-9 with TRBJ2-7; 7 bases align to TRBD1. Germline trimming cut 5 bases from V and 4 bases from J; bases unmatched to any gene: 8. Germline assignment: CDR1 SEHNR and CDR2 FQNEAQ (reference sequence). The CDR3 has 14 amino acids. The whole variable domain, remainder taken from reference TRBV7-9 and TRBJ2-7, is DTGVSQNPRHKITKRGQNVTFRCDPISEHNRLYWYRQTLGQGPEFLTYFQNEAQLEKSRLLSDRFSAERPKGSFSTLEIQRTEQGDSAMYLCASSRLQGSYEQYFGPGTRLTVT.

The sample holds many counts of this clonotype. J is TRBJ2-1 and V is TRBV12-3 or TRBV12-4; no clear D. The CDR3 length is 12 residues. The V and J ends lost 2 bases and 6 bases respectively, with 5 bases between them. The CDR3 sequence is CASSLRFNEQFF. The CDR3 coding sequence is TGTGCCAGCAGTTTACGGTTCAATGAGCAGTTCTTC.

The chain has TRBV7-9 and TRBJ2-3; 9 nucleotides match TRBD2. The V gene's germline CDR1 is SEHNR and CDR2 FQNEAQ (reference sequence). The CDR3 consists of 14 residues. Losses at the gene ends were 1 base for V and 6 bases for J; bases not matched to a gene: 2. CDR3 coding DNA: TGTGCCAGCAGCTTAGGAGCGGGAGGCGATACGCAGTATTTT. Residues: CASSLGAGGDTQYF.

This clonotype was recorded at least ten times. The chain couples TRBV5-1 to TRBJ1-2; no reliable D call. Germline CDR1 SGHRS, CDR2 YFSETQ. The V end lost 4 bases, the J end lost 0 bases, and 10 bases lay between the germline ends. The CDR3 sequence is 14 residues long. CDR3 amino acids: CASSPEGTNYGYTF. The CDR3 nucleotides read TGCGCCAGCAGCCCGGAGGGAACTAACTATGGCTACACCTTC.

This clonotype has ten or more counts. V is TRBV6-2 or TRBV6-3 and J is TRBJ2-1, with D possibly being TRBD2 (7 bases). Trimming stripped 3 bases from V and 6 bases from J, with 12 bases between. The CDR3 extends over 14 amino acids. Germline CDR1 MNHEY, CDR2 SVGEGT. The CDR3 is CASSYGGGGNEQFF. CDR3 nucleotides: TGTGCCAGCAGTTATGGGGGAGGGGGCAATGAGCAGTTCTTC.

This clonotype was found many times. The chain carries TRBV3-1 and TRBJ1-1; 8 nucleotides match TRBD1. The length of the CDR3 is 15 residues. Germline trimming cut 1 base from V and 1 base from J; bases unmatched to any gene: 2. Per germline, CDR1 LGHDT and CDR2 YNNKEL (reference sequence). The CDR3 DNA is TGTGCCAGCAGCCAAGGGACAGGGCAGAACACTGAAGCTTTCTTT. This sequence encodes CASSQGTGQNTEAFF. Based on the CDR3 plus reference TRBV3-1 and TRBJ1-1, the full variable domain is DTAVSQTPKYLVTQMGNDKSIKCEQNLGHDTMYWYKQDSKKFLKIMFSYNNKELIINETVPNRFSPKSPDKAHLNLHINSLELGDSAVYFCASSQGTGQNTEAFFGQGTRLTVV.

The table lists this clonotype with many counts. The rearrangement joins TRBV7-9 to TRBJ2-5; the D is unclear. Germline loops: CDR1 SEHNR, CDR2 FQNEAQ (reference sequence). The CDR3 loop spans 14 amino acids. V was trimmed by 1 base and J by 1 base, leaving 7 bases between them. The CDR3 sequence: CASSLGQTQETQYF. The CDR3 bases are TGTGCCAGCAGCTTAGGTCAGACCCAAGAGACCCAGTACTTC. Full variable domain (missing parts from reference TRBV7-9 and TRBJ2-5): DTGVSQNPRHKITKRGQNVTFRCDPISEHNRLYWYRQTLGQGPEFLTYFQNEAQLEKSRLLSDRFSAERPKGSFSTLEIQRTEQGDSAMYLCASSLGQTQETQYFGPGTRLLVL.

The rearrangement joins TRBV6-5 to TRBJ1-6, with a weak D call TRBD1 (5 bases). This CDR3 contains 14 residues. The V gene's germline CDR1 is MNHEY and CDR2 SVGAGI. V lost 8 bases and J 7 bases, leaving 15 bases between the germline ends. The CDR3 DNA sequence: TGTGCCAGCGGCCGTGGGGGGGTCAATTCACCCCTCCACTTT. It is translated as CASGRGGVNSPLHF.

This clonotype has a count of ten or more. The chain employs TRBV19 and TRBJ2-2; weak D call: TRBD1 (6 bases). Trimming removed 0 bases at V and 4 bases at J, with 12 bases between. Germline values: CDR1 LNHDA, CDR2 SQIVND (reference sequence). There are 16 residues in the CDR3. The CDR3 DNA reads as TGTGCCAGTAGTATAGATCCAGACAGGCTCACCGGGGAGCTGTTTTTT. Its translation is CASSIDPDRLTGELFF.

At least ten counts were recorded for this clonotype. V usage is TRBV3-1 and J usage is TRBJ1-4; the match to TRBD1 covers 9 bases. V lost 4 bases to trimming and J lost 3 bases; unmatched junction nucleotides: 12. This CDR3 has 18 residues. Looked up from germline, CDR1 is LGHDT and CDR2 is YNNKEL (reference sequence). The CDR3 DNA is TGTGCCAGCAGCCCTAAATCCGGGACAGGGACGGCTAATGAAAAACTGTTTTTT. The encoded protein is CASSPKSGTGTANEKLFF.

This clonotype has at least ten counts. V gene TRBV5-1 combines with J gene TRBJ2-1; 12 bases are a match to TRBD2. The CDR3 runs 17 residues. CDR1 and CDR2 (germline): SGHRS, YFSETQ. V shed 4 bases, J shed 6 bases, and the junction held 11 bases outside the gene matches. The CDR3 sequence: CASSRILAGGRGNEQFF. The CDR3 DNA follows: TGCGCCAGCAGCCGCATACTAGCGGGAGGCCGGGGCAATGAGCAGTTCTTC.

This clonotype was observed at least ten times. The chain joins TRBV30 to TRBJ1-5; D is unclear. V was trimmed by 3 bases and J by 2 bases, leaving 14 bases between them. This CDR3 has 15 residues. Germline lookup yields CDR1 GTSNPN and CDR2 SVGIG (reference sequence). CDR3 coding DNA: TGTGCCTGGAGGGCTCCGGGAGTGGGCAATCAGCCCCAGCATTTT. Its translation: CAWRAPGVGNQPQHF. The full variable domain, completed using reference TRBV30 and TRBJ1-5, is SQTIHQWPATLVQPVGSPLSLECTVEGTSNPNLYWYRQAAGRGLQLLFYSVGIGQISSEVPQNLSASRPQDRQFILSSKKLLLSDSGFYLCAWRAPGVGNQPQHFGDGTRLSIL.

This clonotype was observed many times. The chain links TRBV7-2 to TRBJ1-1; D is possibly TRBD1 (5 bases). V was trimmed by 4 bases and J by 1 base, leaving 7 bases between them. CDR3 length: 13 residues. Germline CDR1 reads SGHTA; CDR2 reads FQGNSA. This CDR3 reads CASSSDRNTEAFF. Written as DNA, the CDR3 is TGTGCCAGCAGCTCCGACAGGAACACTGAAGCTTTCTTT.

Many counts were recorded for this clonotype. V gene TRBV3-1 combines with J gene TRBJ2-3; tentatively, D is TRBD2 (5 bases). The germline gives CDR1 LGHDT, CDR2 YNNKEL (reference sequence). The CDR3 totals 15 residues. V was clipped by 3 bases and J by 2 bases, with 12 bases between them. CDR3 amino acids: CASSQVAGYTDTQYF. CDR3 in DNA: TGTGCCAGCAGCCAGGTTGCGGGTTACACAGATACGCAGTATTTT.

This clonotype was found many times. The V call is TRBV18, the J call TRBJ2-7; maybe TRBD2 (6 bases). CDR1 and CDR2 (germline): KGHSH, LQKENI. Trimming cost V 6 bases and J 0 bases, with 12 bases left between them. The CDR3 has 14 amino acids. CDR3 nucleotides: TGTGCCAGCTCCCGGGCGGGGTCCTCCTACGAGCAGTACTTC. This gives the protein CASSRAGSSYEQYF. Based on the CDR3 plus reference TRBV18 and TRBJ2-7, the full variable domain is NAGVMQNPRHLVRRRGQEARLRCSPMKGHSHVYWYRQLPEEGLKFMVYLQKENIIDESGMPKERFSAEFPKEGPSILRIQQVVRGDSAAYFCASSRAGSSYEQYFGPGTRLTVT.

The gene calls are TRBV20-1 and TRBJ2-5, with a possible D match to TRBD1 (6 bases). Trimming left V 5 bases short and J 0 bases short, with 13 bases between. The CDR3 length is 14 residues. The germline V gene encodes CDR1 DFQATT and CDR2 SNEGSKA (reference sequence). This CDR3 reads CSAGQPRNQETQYF. CDR3 DNA: TGCAGTGCTGGACAGCCCAGAAACCAAGAGACCCAGTACTTC.

This clonotype came up a few times. The CDR3 nucleotides are TGTGCCAGCAGCTTAGGCCCGAAACGCGAGACCCAGTACTTC. Amino acids: CASSLGPKRETQYF. The chain joins TRBV11-2 to TRBJ2-5, with D unresolved. Germline V gene sequence: CDR1 SGHAT, CDR2 FQNNGV. This CDR3 spans 14 amino acids. Trimming cost V 1 base and J 5 bases, with 11 bases left between them.

The table lists this clonotype with a few counts. This chain uses TRBV20-1 with TRBJ2-4; the D gene is possibly TRBD1 (6 bases). CDR1 and CDR2 (germline): DFQATT, SNEGSKA (reference sequence). The CDR3 loop spans 13 amino acids. V was pared by 5 bases and J by 3 bases, with 11 bases between. The CDR3 spells CSAPQGFKNIQYF. Here the CDR3 DNA reads TGCAGTGCTCCACAGGGATTCAAAAACATTCAGTACTTC.

This clonotype was seen repeatedly, ten times or more. The rearrangement uses TRBV29-1 and TRBJ2-1; no reliable D call. Germline V lookup: CDR1 SQVTM, CDR2 ANQGSEA. The V end was cut by 7 bases, the J end by 5 bases, with 6 bases between. The CDR3 has 10 residues. The CDR3 coding sequence is TGCAGCGGATACCACAATGAGCAGTTCTTC. This sequence encodes CSGYHNEQFF.

This clonotype was observed many times. The chain has TRBV7-9 and TRBJ2-7; TRBD2 might be the D (6 bases). The CDR3 spans 14 residues. V lost 4 bases, J lost 2 bases, and 12 bases lay in between. Germline loops: CDR1 SEHNR, CDR2 FQNEAQ (reference sequence). The CDR3 sequence is CASSYPGAPYEQYF. The CDR3 bases are TGTGCCAGCAGCTATCCGGGAGCCCCCTACGAGCAGTACTTC.

The chain is built from TRBV24-1 and TRBJ2-3; D is unclear. There are 14 residues in the CDR3. The V gene lost 3 bases and the J gene lost 0 bases, with 6 bases spanning the gap. CDR1 is KGHDR, CDR2 SFDVKD, per germline. CDR3: CATSDGGSTDTQYF. The CDR3 nucleotides are TGTGCCACCAGTGATGGCGGAAGCACAGATACGCAGTATTTT.

This sequence joins TRBV29-1 and TRBJ2-7; the D is unclear. The CDR3 loop spans 13 amino acids. V lost 4 bases to trimming and J lost 0 bases, with 10 bases between them. Germline loops: CDR1 SQVTM, CDR2 ANQGSEA. The CDR3 DNA sequence: TGCAGCGTTGTTGACCGAAGCTCCTACGAGCAGTACTTC. Its translation is CSVVDRSSYEQYF.

This clonotype showed up many times. The chain employs TRBV28 and TRBJ2-3, with 10 bases matching TRBD2. In germline, CDR1 is MDHEN, CDR2 SYDVKM. The CDR3 has 15 residues. V shed 6 bases, J shed 0 bases, and the junction held 3 bases outside the gene matches. Written as DNA, the CDR3 is TGTGCCAGCAGATCACTAGCGGGGAGCACAGATACGCAGTATTTT. Translated, it gives CASRSLAGSTDTQYF.